This T cell receptor (beta chain) originates from a study of OX40 agonist ivuxolimab in advanced cancers. Across the whole study: The drug used for patients, ivuxolimab, was an agonistic anti-OX40 (CD134) antibody. Among those enrolled, mean age was about 63 years (range roughly 20 to 79) and approximately 83% were male.

This table comes from immunoSEQ multiplex PCR, and its TCRdb copy is limited to in-frame clones, with some not included. The sample consists of approximately 160,000 clones, 90% to 95% of them appearing once. A word on this clone: As yet, its antigen is unknown.

Overall study findings and caveats: In general, CD8+ T cells held more expanded clones than CD4+ did, on average.

The V segment lost 5 bases and the J segment 4 bases; nucleotides outside the gene matches: 11. CDR1 and CDR2 from the germline V gene are SQVTM and ANQGSEA. The length of the CDR3 is 14 residues. This TCR was sampled from an adult with an advanced solid tumor such as melanoma, head and neck, liver or kidney cancer. V is TRBV29-1 and J is TRBJ2-7; 7 positions match TRBD2. This material consisted of CD4+ or CD8+ T cells sorted from blood, taken in a trial of the OX40 agonist ivuxolimab. This CDR3 is CSVPRGGSPYEQYF. CDR3 in DNA: TGCAGCGTTCCCCGGGGCGGGAGCCCATACGAGCAGTACTTC.